The 22 T cell receptor beta chains reported below all come from one sample, sequenced in a study of T cells in Graves' hyperthyroidism and ophthalmopathy. Amplification targeted TCR beta CDR3 regions from RNA transcripts. Using the HTBI primer set, a first-round RT-PCR was run on the TCR CDR3. TCRdb reprocessed the multiplex PCR reads via MiXCR and lists one record per CDR3 protein. The sample lists more than 350,000 distinct CDR3 sequences; approximately 18% were seen once. Sequencing was performed on blood. The receptors originated from a woman aged 30 to 39 with Graves' hyperthyroidism that later progressed to Graves' ophthalmopathy.

This clonotype was detected ten times or more. The chain carries TRBV12-3 or TRBV12-4 and TRBJ2-1; the D gene is possibly TRBD2 (6 bases). The CDR3 has 16 amino acids. V lost 3 bases and J lost 0, with 12 bases in between. CDR3 amino acids: CASSFPAGHSYNEQFF. The CDR3 bases are TGTGCCAGCAGTTTCCCAGCGGGCCACTCCTACAATGAGCAGTTCTTC.

This clonotype was detected many times. The chain is built from TRBV27 and TRBJ2-1; 7 bases agree with TRBD2. There are 16 residues in the CDR3. Per germline, CDR1 MNHEY and CDR2 SMNVEV (reference sequence). V shed 7 bases and J 4 bases; nucleotides not matched to a gene: 13. The CDR3 loop reads CASTIGWGRAYNEQFF. In DNA, the CDR3 is TGTGCCAGCACCATAGGGTGGGGGAGGGCGTACAATGAGCAGTTCTTC.

The V gene is TRBV4-1, the J gene TRBJ1-6; D remains unclear. CDR3 size: 20 residues. Germline V gene sequence: CDR1 MGHRA, CDR2 YSYEKL. Trimming shortened V by 0 bases and J by 0 bases, and 18 bases separated the two germline ends. As DNA, the CDR3 is TGCGCCAGCAGCCAAGATCCCCTGCAGCTAACCAACTCCTATAATTCACCCCTCCACTTT. Translation gives CASSQDPLQLTNSYNSPLHF.

This chain uses TRBV6-5 with TRBJ1-1; D ambiguous. The germline gives CDR1 MNHEY, CDR2 SVGAGI. With 2 bases removed from V and 1 base from J, the gap between germline ends came to 11 bases. The CDR3 is made up of 15 amino acids. The DNA of the CDR3 is TGTGCCAGCAGTTACAGCACGGGGTGGAACACTGAAGCTTTCTTT. The encoded protein is CASSYSTGWNTEAFF.

In its sample, this clonotype was seen many times. This sequence joins TRBV2 and TRBJ2-5; D may be TRBD1 (6 bases). CDR1 SNHLY and CDR2 FYNNEI come from the germline V gene. CDR3 length equals 15 residues. Between the trimmed V and J ends, which lost 5 bases and 1 base, there was a span of 14 bases. For the CDR3, the DNA is TGTGCCAGCAGTCCCTTCGGGACACCCCAAGAGACCCAGTACTTC. Protein product: CASSPFGTPQETQYF.

This clonotype was seen a handful of times. The gene calls are TRBV11-2 and TRBJ2-3, with D perhaps TRBD1 (6 bases). V lost 8 bases and J 2 bases, leaving 17 bases between the germline ends. The CDR3 runs 15 residues. The germline gives CDR1 SGHAT, CDR2 FQNNGV. CDR3 protein: CASSTWGLFTDTQYF. CDR3 bases: TGTGCCAGCTCGACCTGGGGGCTCTTCACAGATACGCAGTATTTT.

This clonotype was counted a few times. The genes are TRBV7-9 and TRBJ2-3, with 8 bases that match TRBD2. V lost 5 bases, J lost 1 base, and 8 bases stayed unmatched. The germline V gene encodes CDR1 SEHNR and CDR2 FQNEAQ (reference sequence). This CDR3 is 16 amino acids long. CDR3 protein: CASSLQRGLRTDTQYF. As DNA, the CDR3 is TGTGCCAGCAGCCTACAGCGGGGGCTCCGCACAGATACGCAGTATTTT.

This clonotype showed up just a few times. The chain couples TRBV7-9 to TRBJ1-4, with TRBD1 matching 9 bases. The CDR3 has 19 amino acids. Germline CDR1 reads SEHNR; CDR2 reads FQNEAQ (reference sequence). The V and J ends lost 6 bases and 4 bases, in that order; junction bases with no gene match: 18. In nucleotides, the CDR3 is TGTGCCAGCAGTTCAACCCTGACAGGGGGGGCGGATATTAATGAAAAACTGTTTTTT. This sequence encodes CASSSTLTGGADINEKLFF. The whole variable domain, filled in from reference TRBV7-9 and TRBJ1-4, reads DTGVSQNPRHKITKRGQNVTFRCDPISEHNRLYWYRQTLGQGPEFLTYFQNEAQLEKSRLLSDRFSAERPKGSFSTLEIQRTEQGDSAMYLCASSSTLTGGADINEKLFFGSGTQLSVL.

The table lists this clonotype with many counts. This sequence joins TRBV2 and TRBJ1-1; D unclear. Per germline, CDR1 SNHLY and CDR2 FYNNEI. The V end was cut by 6 bases, the J end by 4 bases, with 15 bases between. This CDR3 spans 14 amino acids. In DNA form, the CDR3 reads TGTGCCAGCAGGGCAGTCAAACGGCTCACTGAAGCTTTCTTT. It codes for CASRAVKRLTEAFF.

In its sample, this clonotype was seen many times. The chain links TRBV7-2 to TRBJ1-3, with TRBD1 as a possible D gene (5 bases). The CDR3 spans 14 residues. V lost 1 base, J lost 8 bases, and 12 bases lay in between. CDR1 is SGHTA and CDR2 is FQGNSA in the germline V gene. CDR3: CASSLVPGSDTIYF. The CDR3 DNA reads as TGTGCCAGCAGCTTAGTACCAGGGTCGGACACCATATATTTT.

This clonotype has at least ten counts. The chain employs TRBV27 and TRBJ1-2, with 7 bases aligning to TRBD1. The ends lost 5 bases at V and 4 bases at J; junction bases unmatched: 7. Germline V gene lookup returns CDR1 MNHEY and CDR2 SMNVEV (reference sequence). The CDR3 loop spans 14 amino acids. DNA of the CDR3: TGTGCCAGCAGTCTTCAGGGGGTGGGCTATGGCTACACCTTC. Residues: CASSLQGVGYGYTF.

The chain joins TRBV6-2 or TRBV6-3 to TRBJ1-2; TRBD1 matches at 8 bases. J gave up 4 bases and V 4 bases, and 5 bases lay outside the gene matches. Germline V gene sequence: CDR1 MNHEY, CDR2 SVGEGT. This CDR3 comprises 14 residues. This CDR3 is CASSSGQVLYGYTF. The CDR3 DNA is TGTGCCAGCAGTTCGGGACAGGTGCTCTATGGCTACACCTTC.

The V and J genes are TRBV7-2 and TRBJ1-1, with D possibly matching TRBD1 (5 bases). The V end was cut by 6 bases, the J end by 1 base, with 15 bases between. CDR1 SGHTA and CDR2 FQGNSA come from the germline V gene. The CDR3 totals 15 residues. DNA for the CDR3: TGTGCCAGCAGTCCTGGGTGGCAGGGGAACACTGAAGCTTTCTTT. Protein product: CASSPGWQGNTEAFF.

This clonotype was recorded at least ten times. V usage is TRBV5-1 and J usage is TRBJ2-7; 9 nucleotides agree with TRBD2. The CDR3 extends over 16 amino acids. Per germline, CDR1 SGHRS and CDR2 YFSETQ. V lost 4 bases and J lost 5; bases outside the gene matches: 13. The CDR3 DNA is TGCGCCAGCAGCCTAACGGGACTAGCTTTTGGCGACGAGCAGTACTTC. Translated, it gives CASSLTGLAFGDEQYF.

Ten or more counts support this clonotype. This chain connects TRBV30 to TRBJ1-1; D is ambiguous. The ends were cut back, 1 base at V and 0 bases at J, with 6 bases in the middle. CDR1 and CDR2 from the germline V gene are GTSNPN and SVGIG (reference sequence). The CDR3 extends over 13 amino acids. CDR3 coding DNA: TGTGCCTGGAGTGAAGGAGTGAACACTGAAGCTTTCTTT. This sequence encodes CAWSEGVNTEAFF.

This clonotype was seen repeatedly, ten times or more. This chain links TRBV20-1 with TRBJ1-5; D not resolved. From germline, CDR1 is DFQATT and CDR2 SNEGSKA (reference sequence). The CDR3 has 13 residues. V was pared by 2 bases and J by 3 bases, with 8 bases between. CDR3 region: CSARQDTNQPQHF. In DNA form, the CDR3 reads TGCAGTGCTAGACAGGATACCAATCAGCCCCAGCATTTT.

This clonotype has just a few counts. The V gene is TRBV2, the J gene TRBJ2-7; 7 positions agree with TRBD1. The V segment lost 5 bases and the J segment 9 bases; nucleotides outside the gene matches: 10. The CDR3 covers 13 residues. Germline V gives CDR1 SNHLY, CDR2 FYNNEI. The CDR3 DNA reads as TGTGCCAGCAGTTTGGGACAGTTGATGTGGCAGTACTTC. Protein: CASSLGQLMWQYF.

This clonotype has more than one count but fewer than ten. The rearrangement uses TRBV12-3 or TRBV12-4 and TRBJ2-3; TRBD1 aligns across 8 bases. The CDR3 is 16 amino acids. The trim removed 7 bases at V and 5 bases at J, leaving 14 bases unmatched. The CDR3 DNA is TGTGCCAGCACCTTGATGGGCAGGGGGCAAGGAGATACGCAGTATTTT. Translated, it gives CASTLMGRGQGDTQYF.

This clonotype has ten or more counts. This chain uses TRBV27 with TRBJ1-1; tentatively, D is TRBD1 (6 bases). Germline V gene lookup returns CDR1 MNHEY and CDR2 SMNVEV (reference sequence). Trimming took 6 bases from V and 1 from J, leaving 15 bases between them. The CDR3 has 15 residues. The CDR3 region is CASRITGQANTEAFF. The CDR3 bases are TGTGCCAGCAGGATAACAGGGCAGGCGAACACTGAAGCTTTCTTT.

This clonotype was found many times. The rearrangement links TRBV28 to TRBJ1-6, with TRBD1 matching over 9 bases. V gave up 7 bases and J gave up 7 bases; unmatched junction bases: 5. Germline CDR1 is MDHEN and CDR2 is SYDVKM. The CDR3 length is 14 residues. This CDR3 reads CASITGTGNSPLHF. CDR3 nucleotide sequence: TGTGCCAGCATTACCGGGACAGGGAATTCACCCCTCCACTTT.

On this clonotype itself: A single base separates this from a much larger clone, so it may be a read error. The chain combines TRBV11-1 with TRBJ1-1, with D possibly being TRBD1 (5 bases). Germline V gives CDR1 SGHAT, CDR2 FQDESV (reference sequence). V gave up 2 bases and J gave up 3 bases, with 13 bases separating them. The CDR3 spans 15 residues. The CDR3 loop is CASSLRDLPHTEAFF. In DNA, the CDR3 is TGTGCCAGCAGCTTACGGGACCTCCCCCACACTGAAGCTTTCTTT.

This clonotype was picked up many times. The gene calls are TRBV7-6 and TRBJ1-5; 7 nucleotides line up with TRBD1. Germline-derived CDR1 and CDR2 are SGHVS and FNYEAQ. V shed 1 base, J shed 5 bases, and the junction held 8 bases outside the gene matches. CDR3 length: 16 residues. CDR3 DNA: TGTGCCAGCAGCTTAGGCTCAGGGGGTACGGATCAGCCCCAGCATTTT. It is translated as CASSLGSGGTDQPQHF.